This T cell receptor (beta chain) was sequenced during a study of blood T cell repertoires in COVID-19. The method was immunoSEQ multiplex PCR; TCRdb's version includes in-frame clones alone and lacks a portion of them. The table has 400,000 to 500,000 clones, approximately 87% seen once. V lost 3 bases to trimming and J lost 8 bases, with 13 bases between them. Germline V gene sequence: CDR1 SGHVS, CDR2 FQNEAQ. The CDR3 has 13 residues. This clone appeared a single time. This clonotype originated in a woman aged 40 to 50 who had recovered from COVID-19. This rearrangement joins TRBV7-8 to TRBJ1-2; TRBD1 is a possible D gene (5 bases). Source material: PBMCs or T cells enriched from blood (not recorded which). The CDR3 here is CASSLGPGEGYTF. The DNA for the CDR3 is TGTGCCAGCAGCTTGGGTCCGGGGGAAGGCTACACCTTC.